The 5 T cell receptor beta chains listed next were all sequenced from one sample in a study of T-cell reconstitution after alpha-beta-depleted transplantation in children. Unique molecular identifiers were incorporated during preparation of the TCRbeta library. TCRdb fed the PCR reads into MiXCR, producing one record per CDR3 protein. In the table there are 600,000 or so distinct CDR3 sequences, under 25% of which are singletons. The sample was PBMCs, mostly from graft donor cells, taken 360 days after TCRalphabeta/CD19-depleted stem cell transplant. The source is a boy under two years old who had a stem cell transplant for acute myeloid leukemia, so the T cells may come from the graft donor.

The chain combines TRBV7-9 with TRBJ2-5; D gene unclear. CDR1 SEHNR and CDR2 FQNEAQ come from the germline V gene (reference sequence). V was shortened by 3 bases and J by 0 bases, with 17 bases between the two germline ends. There are 17 residues in the CDR3. CDR3 DNA: TGTGCCAGCAGCTTCCCTCGAGGAGCAGTGTACCAAGAGACCCAGTACTTC. This sequence encodes CASSFPRGAVYQETQYF.

The sample holds many counts of this clonotype. The chain recombines TRBV29-1 with TRBJ2-3; D is unclear. This CDR3 has 10 residues. CDR1 and CDR2 from the germline V gene are SQVTM and ANQGSEA. Trimming stripped 8 bases from V and 7 bases from J, with 10 bases between. The CDR3 spells CSSGDHTQYF. The CDR3 DNA reads TGCAGCTCCGGTGACCATACGCAGTATTTT.

The sample holds a few counts of this clonotype. The chain is built from TRBV10-3 and TRBJ1-6; unclear D gene. In germline, CDR1 is ENHRY, CDR2 SYGVKD. The V gene lost 2 bases and the J gene lost 7 bases, with 12 bases spanning the gap. The CDR3 has 15 amino acids. The CDR3 loop reads CAISEGKDGNSPLHF. CDR3 nucleotides: TGTGCCATCAGTGAGGGAAAGGATGGGAATTCACCCCTCCACTTT.

This clonotype was counted between two and nine times. This chain connects TRBV15 to TRBJ1-2, with 7 nucleotides matching TRBD1. CDR1 and CDR2 (germline): LNHNV, YYDKDF (reference sequence). The CDR3 runs to 16 residues. V shed 0 bases, J shed 4 bases, and the junction held 8 bases outside the gene matches. The CDR3 nucleotides read TGTGCCACCAGCAGAGATCTAGCCGGGACAGCCTATGGCTACACCTTC. Translation: CATSRDLAGTAYGYTF.

This clonotype was recorded at least ten times. The chain combines TRBV29-1 with TRBJ2-7; 7 bases line up with TRBD1. Looked up from germline, CDR1 is SQVTM and CDR2 is ANQGSEA. After removal of 4 bases from V and 4 bases from J, the junction contained 4 bases not matched to a gene. The CDR3 is 12 amino acids. This CDR3 is CSVGQGRYEQYF. The CDR3 region has the DNA TGCAGCGTTGGACAGGGTAGATACGAGCAGTACTTC.